This T cell receptor beta chain was sequenced for a study of spatial heterogeneity in lung cancer. Study information: Detection consistently captured more beta-chain sequences than alpha-chain sequences.

A unique molecular identifier was carried by every single TCR cDNA molecule. One entry per CDR3 protein results from TCRdb running MiXCR on the 5' RACE reads. The sample holds about 7,900 distinct CDR3 sequences; roughly 7% are singletons and the top ten take roughly a sixth. As to time point: sample taken at primary tumor resection. Whole RNA, isolated from tumor, nontumor lung or frozen PBMC, was sequenced without prior sorting. This clonotype is labeled as medium-sized (0.01 to 0.1%). Its antigen is undetermined. As an off-target read in a library built for alpha chains, this beta chain has a frequency of little significance. General study points: Counts of expanded intratumoral alpha and beta TCRs tracked tumor mutation counts.

This specimen was lung tumor tissue, taken at surgery. This clonotype was sampled from a female donor with early-stage non-small cell lung cancer.

The CDR3 is CSARLQGDEQYF. The CDR3 region has the DNA TGCAGTGCTAGGCTCCAGGGGGACGAGCAGTACTTC. The chain uses TRBV20-1 and TRBJ2-7, with 7 bases lining up with TRBD1. Germline CDR1 and CDR2: DFQATT and SNEGSKA (reference sequence). The CDR3 runs to 12 residues. Trimming at V came to 3 bases and at J to 5 bases, leaving 4 bases not matched to a gene.